This T cell receptor (beta chain) originates from a study of cytomegalovirus exposure and HLA in healthy donors (dated by TCRdb to the late 2010s). Notes on the research overall: According to a later analysis, the roughly 120 validation repertoires were produced on the same platform as the roughly 600 repertoires of the first cohort. The study was designed to test whether signatures of past pathogen exposure could be identified by cataloging public T cell receptors. In addition to the first cohort of around 670 subjects, a separate validation cohort of 120 different subjects was used. To predict cytomegalovirus infection status, the study brought together high-throughput TCR immunosequencing, statistical association of individual TCRs with disease status, and machine learning.

Separate from the roughly 650-subject first cohort, the validation cohort of about 120 subjects was the group to which the donors belonged. Turning to this clone: Its antigen is still unknown. No clone much larger than this one lies a single base away; base qualities are absent.

Cut back by 3 bases and 2 bases, the V and J ends lie 7 bases apart. According to the germline V gene, CDR1 reads SGHAT and CDR2 reads FQNNGV. Its CDR3 holds 13 amino acids, cysteine through phenylalanine. The CDR3 DNA has 39 bases and is translated from base 1. Receptor amplification or capture employed the immunoSEQ multiplex PCR assay. The paper's processing steps were these. A statistical classification framework was built for diagnosing cytomegalovirus status from the catalog of TCR beta chain sequences. TCRdb stores this immuneACCESS table with in-frame sequences only. Part of the clones is absent; in the studies checked, under half of the shortfall reflects unresolved V genes, and no reason is known for the rest. D and trimming were read from the DNA, whereas the V and J calls and clone size are those reported in that table. Within this sample are some 130,000 clones, with roughly 86% of them counted one time only. The ten largest clones take up around 1.4% of the sample.

General findings and caveats noted by the study authors: Most TCR sequences were seen in very few donors, while some public TCRs were found in many individuals. In the study, around 150 TCR beta chains were listed as associated with cytomegalovirus. It was suggested by the authors that the approach could potentially be generalized to other disease states and immunological phenotypes. A later analysis found that TCRs clustered in the first cohort also tended to co-occur in the approximately 120 validation repertoires, with approximately 95% of cluster scores above 0. In vitro tests confirmed that a few of the cytomegalovirus-associated TCR beta chains recognize cytomegalovirus antigens. In both the original and validation cohorts, the classifier was reported to diagnose cytomegalovirus status with high specificity and sensitivity. A later analysis lacked HLA typing for the validation cohort, so it scored co-occurrence in that cohort across all 120 or so repertoires.

Sequencing input: PBMCs. Recombination linked TRBV11-2 to TRBJ1-2; the D gene is unclear. The clonotype was recovered from a woman between 25 and 40 years old in good health and CMV-seronegative. The CDR3 region: CASSLTRNYGYTF. The bases read TGTGCCAGCAGCTTGACAAGAAACTATGGCTACACCTTC.